This T cell receptor (beta chain) is from a study of spatial heterogeneity in lung cancer. Using its own MiXCR run on the 5' RACE reads, TCRdb lists one record per CDR3 protein. In the table there are approximately 40,000 distinct CDR3 sequences, roughly 15% of which are singletons. Germline-derived CDR1 and CDR2 are SGHVS and FQNEAQ. The length of the CDR3 is 14 residues. With 5 bases removed from V and 2 bases from J, the gap between germline ends came to 10 bases. Regarding time point: sample taken at primary tumor resection. In each case, whole RNA from tumor, nontumor lung or frozen PBMC was sequenced unsorted. Samples were donated by 72 untreated early-stage non-small cell lung cancer patients.

Material: PBMCs, obtained at surgery. This TCR came from a male donor with early-stage non-small cell lung cancer. The chain joins TRBV7-8 to TRBJ1-3; D may be TRBD1 (6 bases). The CDR3 nucleotides are TGTGCCAGCAGCCCTAACAGGGCTGGAAACACCATATATTTT. This translates into CASSPNRAGNTIYF.